The next 16 T cell receptor beta chains were all read from a single sample in a study of human T cells and chemical hapten exposure. Sample time point: patch test 2, 6 weeks after DPC sensitization. Treatment described: therapeutic diphenylcyclopropenone sensitization with weekly scalp DPC. TCRdb re-called the RACE reads through MiXCR, storing one row per CDR3 protein. The table includes just over 350,000 distinct CDR3 sequences, under 6.5% detected once. Source: whole blood, taken in connection with sensitization to the hapten diphenylcyclopropenone (DPC). All receptors come from a woman under 30 with alopecia areata. Some clones in this sample may be carry-over from other donors' samples.

The chain uses TRBV2 and TRBJ2-3; D is ambiguous. The CDR3 is 15 amino acids. Between the trimmed V and J ends, which lost 5 bases and 3 bases, there was a span of 15 bases. Germline V lookup: CDR1 SNHLY, CDR2 FYNNEI. The CDR3 nucleotides are TGTGCCAGCAGTCTCTTAACAGTAGGGACAGATACGCAGTATTTT. Amino acids: CASSLLTVGTDTQYF.

This clonotype was detected only a few times. This chain uses TRBV6-5 with TRBJ1-6; 8 bases match TRBD1. The germline V gene encodes CDR1 MNHEY and CDR2 SVGAGI. The length of the CDR3 is 18 residues. V was clipped by 4 bases and J by 7 bases; unmatched bases: 15. CDR3: CASSSNPYPRQGNSPLHF. CDR3 bases: TGTGCCAGCAGTTCCAACCCCTATCCCCGACAGGGGAATTCACCCCTCCACTTT.

This clonotype has more than one count but fewer than ten. The chain has TRBV5-4 and TRBJ2-2; D is possibly TRBD1 (6 bases). Germline V lookup: CDR1 SGHNT, CDR2 YYREEE (reference sequence). The CDR3 is 16 amino acids. Trimming stripped 2 bases from V and 0 bases from J, with 11 bases between. The CDR3: CASSLQGPTNTGELFF. CDR3 DNA: TGTGCCAGCAGCTTACAGGGCCCTACGAACACCGGGGAGCTGTTTTTT.

The chain is built from TRBV6-2 or TRBV6-3 and TRBJ2-1; D may be TRBD1 (6 bases). Germline V gene lookup returns CDR1 MNHEY and CDR2 SVGEGT. The CDR3 has 16 residues. The V end lost 3 bases, the J end lost 5 bases, and 17 bases lay between the germline ends. The CDR3 reads CASSYGTFTTHNEQFF. CDR3 nucleotide sequence: TGTGCCAGCAGTTATGGGACATTTACGACACACAATGAGCAGTTCTTC.

This sequence joins TRBV15 and TRBJ2-3; D is ambiguous. The CDR3 contains 16 residues. The germline CDR1 and CDR2 sequences are LNHNV and YYDKDF (reference sequence). V lost 0 bases to trimming and J lost 0 bases, with 10 bases between them. CDR3 residues: CATSRDGRQSTDTQYF. In DNA form, the CDR3 reads TGTGCCACCAGCAGAGATGGCAGGCAAAGCACAGATACGCAGTATTTT.

The gene calls are TRBV20-1 and TRBJ1-6, with TRBD1 identical over 8 bases. The CDR3 has 15 residues. J gave up 8 bases and V 6 bases, and 12 bases lay outside the gene matches. Per the germline V gene, CDR1 is DFQATT and CDR2 is SNEGSKA (reference sequence). CDR3 region: CSAGKAGQEDSPLHF. The CDR3 DNA reads as TGCAGTGCGGGTAAAGCGGGACAGGAGGATTCACCCCTCCACTTT.

This clonotype occurred many times. J is TRBJ2-5 and V is TRBV7-8, with 7 bases matching TRBD2. Germline CDR1 and CDR2: SGHVS and FQNEAQ. The CDR3 covers 15 residues. V lost 1 base and J lost 4; bases outside the gene matches: 6. Here the CDR3 DNA reads TGTGCCAGCAGCTTAGGGGCGACTAGCCGAGAGACCCAGTACTTC. It translates to CASSLGATSRETQYF.

The table lists this clonotype with many counts. The chain employs TRBV20-1 and TRBJ2-5, with D hard to call. The germline gives CDR1 DFQATT, CDR2 SNEGSKA (reference sequence). Trimming stripped 3 bases from V and 7 bases from J, with 27 bases between. The CDR3 runs 17 residues. The CDR3 protein is CSASPVMGSHLKATQYF. CDR3 coding DNA: TGCAGTGCTAGCCCGGTTATGGGTAGCCATTTGAAAGCGACCCAGTACTTC.

In its sample, this clonotype was seen a few times. The genes are TRBV20-1 and TRBJ2-2; unclear D gene. This CDR3 has 15 amino acids. V lost 0 bases and J 2 bases, leaving 10 bases between the germline ends. Germline loops: CDR1 DFQATT, CDR2 SNEGSKA (reference sequence). The CDR3 protein is CSARDPGQNTGELFF. The DNA for the CDR3 is TGCAGTGCTAGAGATCCCGGCCAAAACACCGGGGAGCTGTTTTTT.

This clonotype has a count of ten or more. This chain links TRBV4-1 with TRBJ1-1, with 7 bases lining up with TRBD1. Unmatched junction bases numbered 6, after V lost 1 base and J lost 1 base. Germline assignment: CDR1 MGHRA and CDR2 YSYEKL. The CDR3 has 16 amino acids. The CDR3 nucleotides are TGCGCCAGCAGCCAAGCCTTTGGGACAGCGAACACTGAAGCTTTCTTT. Residues: CASSQAFGTANTEAFF.

This clonotype appeared many times. The chain uses TRBV4-1 and TRBJ1-5; D is perhaps TRBD1 (5 bases). The CDR3 contains 13 residues. The V and J ends lost 1 base and 7 bases respectively, with 8 bases between them. Germline CDR1 is MGHRA and CDR2 is YSYEKL. CDR3 loop: CASSQVGRQPQHF. CDR3 bases: TGCGCCAGCAGCCAAGTGGGACGACAGCCCCAGCATTTT.

In this sample, this clonotype turned up many times. The V and J genes are TRBV28 and TRBJ1-4; 10 nucleotides match TRBD1. The CDR3 loop spans 18 amino acids. Germline-derived CDR1 and CDR2 are MDHEN and SYDVKM. The V segment lost 6 bases and the J segment 7 bases; nucleotides outside the gene matches: 17. The DNA for the CDR3 is TGTGCCAGCAGGAAGGACAGGGGGTACCCCCCACCCCGTGAAAAACTGTTTTTT. This sequence encodes CASRKDRGYPPPREKLFF.

This clonotype was seen at least ten times. V is TRBV20-1 and J is TRBJ1-4, with TRBD1 matching over 7 bases. Germline V gene lookup returns CDR1 DFQATT and CDR2 SNEGSKA (reference sequence). Trimming took 4 bases from V and 10 from J; bases not matched to a gene: 12. CDR3 length: 14 amino acids. The CDR3 here is CSATFQGVRGKLFF. CDR3 nucleotides: TGCAGTGCTACCTTTCAGGGGGTTAGGGGAAAACTGTTTTTT.

The rearrangement links TRBV15 to TRBJ2-7; D is possibly TRBD1 or TRBD2 (5 bases each). The ends were cut back, 0 bases at V and 3 bases at J, with 15 bases in the middle. From germline, CDR1 is LNHNV and CDR2 YYDKDF (reference sequence). The CDR3 is 16 amino acids. The chain's CDR3 is CATSRDETGRYYEQYF. The CDR3 coding sequence is TGTGCCACCAGCAGAGATGAGACGGGACGTTACTACGAGCAGTACTTC. The full variable domain, completed using reference TRBV15 and TRBJ2-7, is DAMVIQNPRYQVTQFGKPVTLSCSQTLNHNVMYWYQQKSSQAPKLLFHYYDKDFNNEADTPDNFQSRRPNTSFCFLDIRSPGLGDTAMYLCATSRDETGRYYEQYFGPGTRLTVT.

In this sample, this clonotype turned up many times. The V and J genes are TRBV4-3 and TRBJ1-1; D gene uncertain. V was shortened by 3 bases and J by 4 bases, with 9 bases between the two germline ends. CDR1 LGHNA and CDR2 YSLEER come from the germline V gene. The CDR3 extends over 13 amino acids. This CDR3 is CASSHLAFTEAFF. CDR3 nucleotide sequence: TGCGCCAGCAGCCACCTGGCCTTCACTGAAGCTTTCTTT.

This clonotype has ten or more counts. The chain employs TRBV9 and TRBJ1-1; D remains ambiguous. This CDR3 is 15 amino acids long. V was clipped by 2 bases and J by 8 bases, with 19 bases between them. Germline lookup yields CDR1 SGDLS and CDR2 YYNGEE. CDR3 sequence (DNA): TGTGCCAGCAGCGTTTCGTCGCGGTTTCCATCCGAAGCTTTCTTT. This sequence encodes CASSVSSRFPSEAFF.